The present T cell receptor beta chain was sequenced within a study of cytomegalovirus exposure and HLA in healthy donors. As for the study in general: Assignment to the Caucasian-associated ancestry cluster applied to roughly 80% of the roughly 400 genotyped donors.

Study conclusions and caveats: Productive status was seen about 87% or about 30% of the time for most TCR beta V segments in an earlier analysis.

Trimming cost V 0 bases and J 4 bases, with 7 bases left between them. The CDR3 is made up of 13 amino acids. Germline CDR1 is SGDLS and CDR2 is YYNGEE. Use of 60 Vbeta and 13 Jbeta primers characterized the PCR. The protocol was immunoSEQ multiplex PCR, while the TCRdb copy is restricted to in-frame clones and leaves out a portion. Its listing shows 150,000 to 200,000 clones. With regard to this clone: What it recognizes is unknown.

What was sequenced was PBMCs. J is TRBJ2-5 and V is TRBV9; possibly TRBD1 for D (6 bases). The clonotype was recovered from a man between 25 and 39 years old in good health and CMV-seronegative. This CDR3 reads CASSVVDRETQYF. CDR3 nucleotide sequence: TGTGCCAGCAGCGTAGTGGACAGAGAGACCCAGTACTTC.